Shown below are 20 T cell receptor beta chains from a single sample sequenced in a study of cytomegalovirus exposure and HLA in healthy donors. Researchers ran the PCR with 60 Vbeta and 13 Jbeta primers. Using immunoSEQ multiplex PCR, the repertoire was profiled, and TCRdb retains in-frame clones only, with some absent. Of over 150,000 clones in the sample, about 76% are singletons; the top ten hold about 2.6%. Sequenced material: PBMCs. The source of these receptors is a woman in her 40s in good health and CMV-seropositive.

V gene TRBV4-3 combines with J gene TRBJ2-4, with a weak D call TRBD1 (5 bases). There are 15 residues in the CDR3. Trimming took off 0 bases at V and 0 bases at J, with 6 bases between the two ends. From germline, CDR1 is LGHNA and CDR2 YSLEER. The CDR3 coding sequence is TGCGCCAGCAGCCAAGAGGGGCAAGCCAAAAACATTCAGTACTTC. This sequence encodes CASSQEGQAKNIQYF.

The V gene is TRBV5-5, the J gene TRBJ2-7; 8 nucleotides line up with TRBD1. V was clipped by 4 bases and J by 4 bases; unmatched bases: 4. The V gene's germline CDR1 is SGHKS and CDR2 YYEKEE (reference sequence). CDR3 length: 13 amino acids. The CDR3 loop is CASSPWTGYEQYF. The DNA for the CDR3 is TGTGCCAGCAGCCCCTGGACAGGGTACGAGCAGTACTTC.

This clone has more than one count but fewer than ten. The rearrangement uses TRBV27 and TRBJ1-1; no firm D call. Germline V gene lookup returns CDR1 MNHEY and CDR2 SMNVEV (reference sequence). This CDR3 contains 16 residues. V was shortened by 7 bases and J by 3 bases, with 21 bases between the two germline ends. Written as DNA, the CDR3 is TGTGCCAGCAACGTATACCCGACTGGGTCGTACACTGAAGCTTTCTTT. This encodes CASNVYPTGSYTEAFF.

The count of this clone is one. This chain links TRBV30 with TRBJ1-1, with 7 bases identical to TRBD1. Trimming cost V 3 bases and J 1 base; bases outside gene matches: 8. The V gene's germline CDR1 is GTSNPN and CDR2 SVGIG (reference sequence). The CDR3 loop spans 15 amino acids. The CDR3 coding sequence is TGTGCCTGGAGGGTTCCCGGGACAGCGAACACTGAAGCTTTCTTT. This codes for CAWRVPGTANTEAFF. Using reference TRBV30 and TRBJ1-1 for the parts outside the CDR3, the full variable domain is SQTIHQWPATLVQPVGSPLSLECTVEGTSNPNLYWYRQAAGRGLQLLFYSVGIGQISSEVPQNLSASRPQDRQFILSSKKLLLSDSGFYLCAWRVPGTANTEAFFGQGTRLTVV.

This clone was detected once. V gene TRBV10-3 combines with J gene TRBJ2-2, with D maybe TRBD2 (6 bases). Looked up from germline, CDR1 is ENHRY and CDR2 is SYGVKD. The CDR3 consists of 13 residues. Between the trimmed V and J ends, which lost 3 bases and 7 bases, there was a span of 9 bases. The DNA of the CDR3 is TGTGCCATCAGTGAATGGGGGGACGGGGAGCTGTTTTTT. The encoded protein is CAISEWGDGELFF.

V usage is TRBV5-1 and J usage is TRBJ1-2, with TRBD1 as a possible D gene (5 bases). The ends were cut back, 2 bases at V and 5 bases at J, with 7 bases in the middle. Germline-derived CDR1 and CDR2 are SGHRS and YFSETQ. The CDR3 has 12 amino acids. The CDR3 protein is CASSLDRYGYTF. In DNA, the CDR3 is TGCGCCAGCAGCTTAGACAGATATGGCTACACCTTC.

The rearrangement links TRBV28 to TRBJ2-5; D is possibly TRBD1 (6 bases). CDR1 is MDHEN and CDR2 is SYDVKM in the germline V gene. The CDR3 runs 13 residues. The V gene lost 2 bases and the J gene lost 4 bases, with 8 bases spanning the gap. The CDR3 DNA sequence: TGTGCCAGCAGTTTACAGGGGCGAGAGACCCAGTACTTC. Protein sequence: CASSLQGRETQYF.

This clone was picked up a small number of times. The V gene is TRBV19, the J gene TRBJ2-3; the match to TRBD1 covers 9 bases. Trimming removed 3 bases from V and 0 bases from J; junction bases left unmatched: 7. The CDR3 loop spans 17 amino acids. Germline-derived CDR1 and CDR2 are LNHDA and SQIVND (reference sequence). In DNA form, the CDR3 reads TGTGCCAGTAGTATGGCCGGGACAGGGACTAGCACAGATACGCAGTATTTT. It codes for CASSMAGTGTSTDTQYF.

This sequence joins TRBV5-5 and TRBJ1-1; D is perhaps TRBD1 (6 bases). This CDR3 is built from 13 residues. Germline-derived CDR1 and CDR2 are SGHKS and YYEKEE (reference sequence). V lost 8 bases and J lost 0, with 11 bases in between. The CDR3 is CASTTGLNTEAFF. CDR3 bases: TGTGCCAGTACAACAGGGCTGAACACTGAAGCTTTCTTT.

CDR3 coding DNA: TGTGCCAGCAGCTTGGACTTTTACAATGAGCAGTTCTTC. It yields the protein CASSLDFYNEQFF. V gene TRBV7-9 combines with J gene TRBJ2-1; D may be TRBD2 (5 bases). The CDR3 consists of 13 residues. Germline CDR1 reads SEHNR; CDR2 reads FQNEAQ (reference sequence). Trimming left V 3 bases short and J 4 bases short, with 7 bases between.

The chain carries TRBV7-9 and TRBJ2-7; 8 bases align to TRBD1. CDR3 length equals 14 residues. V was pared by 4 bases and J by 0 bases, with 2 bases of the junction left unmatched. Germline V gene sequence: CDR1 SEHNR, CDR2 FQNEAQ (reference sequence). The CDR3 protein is CASSSDRDSYEQYF. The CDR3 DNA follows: TGTGCCAGCAGCTCGGACAGGGACTCCTACGAGCAGTACTTC.

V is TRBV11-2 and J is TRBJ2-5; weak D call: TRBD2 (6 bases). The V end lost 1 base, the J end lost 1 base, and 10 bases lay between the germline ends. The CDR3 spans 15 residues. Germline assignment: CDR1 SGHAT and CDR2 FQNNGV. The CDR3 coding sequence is TGTGCCAGCAGCTTAGGCGGGGTACGCCAAGAGACCCAGTACTTC. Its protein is CASSLGGVRQETQYF.

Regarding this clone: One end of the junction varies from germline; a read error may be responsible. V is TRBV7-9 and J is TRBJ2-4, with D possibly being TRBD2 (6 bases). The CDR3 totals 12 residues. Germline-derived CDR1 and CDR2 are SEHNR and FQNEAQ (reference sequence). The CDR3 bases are TGTGCCAGCAGCTTAGATTCGGGACTCTTTTTCTTC. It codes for CASSLDSGLFFF.

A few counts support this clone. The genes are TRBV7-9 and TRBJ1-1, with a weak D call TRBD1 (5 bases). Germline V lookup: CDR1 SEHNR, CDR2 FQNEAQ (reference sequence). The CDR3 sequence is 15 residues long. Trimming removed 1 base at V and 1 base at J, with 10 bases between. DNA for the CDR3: TGTGCCAGCAGCTTAGAGGTCGGACAGAACACTGAAGCTTTCTTT. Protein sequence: CASSLEVGQNTEAFF.

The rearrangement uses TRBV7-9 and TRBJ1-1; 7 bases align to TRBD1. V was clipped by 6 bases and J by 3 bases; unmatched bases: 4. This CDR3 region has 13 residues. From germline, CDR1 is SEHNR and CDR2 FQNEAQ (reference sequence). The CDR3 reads CASSQGVDTEAFF. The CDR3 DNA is TGTGCCAGCAGTCAGGGGGTGGACACTGAAGCTTTCTTT. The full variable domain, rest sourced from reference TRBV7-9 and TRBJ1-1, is DTGVSQNPRHKITKRGQNVTFRCDPISEHNRLYWYRQTLGQGPEFLTYFQNEAQLEKSRLLSDRFSAERPKGSFSTLEIQRTEQGDSAMYLCASSQGVDTEAFFGQGTRLTVV.

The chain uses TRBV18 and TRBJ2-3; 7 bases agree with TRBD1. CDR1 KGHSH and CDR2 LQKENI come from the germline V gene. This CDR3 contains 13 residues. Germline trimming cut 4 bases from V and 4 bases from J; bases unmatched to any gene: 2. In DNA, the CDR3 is TGTGCCAGCTCACTAGGACAGGCAGATACGCAGTATTTT. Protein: CASSLGQADTQYF. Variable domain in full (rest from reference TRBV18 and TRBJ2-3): NAGVMQNPRHLVRRRGQEARLRCSPMKGHSHVYWYRQLPEEGLKFMVYLQKENIIDESGMPKERFSAEFPKEGPSILRIQQVVRGDSAAYFCASSLGQADTQYFGPGTRLTVL.

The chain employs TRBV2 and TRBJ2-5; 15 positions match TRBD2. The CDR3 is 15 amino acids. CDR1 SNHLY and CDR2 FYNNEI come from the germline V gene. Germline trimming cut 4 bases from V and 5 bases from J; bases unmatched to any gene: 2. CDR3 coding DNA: TGTGCCAGCAGTGGGGGACTAGCGGGGGGCGAGACCCAGTACTTC. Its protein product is CASSGGLAGGETQYF. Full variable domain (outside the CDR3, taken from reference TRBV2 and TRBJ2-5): EPEVTQTPSHQVTQMGQEVILRCVPISNHLYFYWYRQILGQKVEFLVSFYNNEISEKSEIFDDQFSVERPDGSNFTLKIRSTKLEDSAMYFCASSGGLAGGETQYFGPGTRLLVL.

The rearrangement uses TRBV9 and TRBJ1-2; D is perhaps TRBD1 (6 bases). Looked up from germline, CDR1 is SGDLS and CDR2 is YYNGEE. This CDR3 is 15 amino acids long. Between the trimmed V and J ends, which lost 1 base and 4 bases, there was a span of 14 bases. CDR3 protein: CASSVSIVGGYGYTF. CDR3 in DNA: TGTGCCAGCAGCGTATCGATCGTAGGGGGCTATGGCTACACCTTC.

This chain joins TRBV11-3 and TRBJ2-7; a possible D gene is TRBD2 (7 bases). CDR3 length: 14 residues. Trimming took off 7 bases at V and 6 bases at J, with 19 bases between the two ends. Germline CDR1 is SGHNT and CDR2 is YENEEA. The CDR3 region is CASNQNRGGVEQYF. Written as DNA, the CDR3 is TGTGCCAGCAATCAGAATCGAGGGGGGGTCGAGCAGTACTTC.

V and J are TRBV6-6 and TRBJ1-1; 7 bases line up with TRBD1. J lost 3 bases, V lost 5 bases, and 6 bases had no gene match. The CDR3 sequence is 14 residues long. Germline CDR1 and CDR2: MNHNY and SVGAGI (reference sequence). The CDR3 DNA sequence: TGTGCCAGCAGTAGTGACAGGGTACACACTGAAGCTTTCTTT. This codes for CASSSDRVHTEAFF.